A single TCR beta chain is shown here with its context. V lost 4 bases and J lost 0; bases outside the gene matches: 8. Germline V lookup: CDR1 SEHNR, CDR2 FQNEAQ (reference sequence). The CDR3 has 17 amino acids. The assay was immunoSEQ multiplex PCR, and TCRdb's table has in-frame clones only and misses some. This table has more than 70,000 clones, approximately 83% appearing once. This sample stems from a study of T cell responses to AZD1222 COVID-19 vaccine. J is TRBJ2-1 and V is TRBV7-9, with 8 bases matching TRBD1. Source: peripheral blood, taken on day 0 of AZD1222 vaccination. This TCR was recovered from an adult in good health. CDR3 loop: CASSSPLTGGSYNEQFF. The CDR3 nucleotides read TGTGCCAGCAGCTCGCCATTAACAGGGGGCTCCTACAATGAGCAGTTCTTC.